The sequence of this TCR beta chain was determined in a study of T cells after yellow fever vaccination. Broader study findings: The study found a weaker secondary response that peaked faster, day 5 versus 15.

This clonotype showed up many times. Antigen unknown. In making TCR cDNA, 5'RACE template switching added a universal primer site and UMIs to it. TCRdb processed the 5' RACE reads anew with MiXCR; each CDR3 protein has one entry. There are fewer than 350,000 distinct CDR3 sequences in the sample; roughly 8.7% occur only once, and 18% lies in the top ten. This CDR3 contains 16 residues. In germline, CDR1 is SQVTM, CDR2 ANQGSEA. The junction had 10 bases not matched to a gene; V was cut back by 4 bases and J by 3 bases. This clonotype was sampled from a man aged 18 to 35 who received the YFV17D yellow fever vaccine. J is TRBJ2-2 and V is TRBV29-1; 8 bases are a match to TRBD2. The source was PBMCs, collected on the day of the first yellow fever vaccination. The chain's CDR3 is CSVVWRGDADTGELFF. The CDR3 DNA follows: TGCAGCGTTGTTTGGCGGGGGGACGCGGACACCGGGGAGCTGTTTTTT.